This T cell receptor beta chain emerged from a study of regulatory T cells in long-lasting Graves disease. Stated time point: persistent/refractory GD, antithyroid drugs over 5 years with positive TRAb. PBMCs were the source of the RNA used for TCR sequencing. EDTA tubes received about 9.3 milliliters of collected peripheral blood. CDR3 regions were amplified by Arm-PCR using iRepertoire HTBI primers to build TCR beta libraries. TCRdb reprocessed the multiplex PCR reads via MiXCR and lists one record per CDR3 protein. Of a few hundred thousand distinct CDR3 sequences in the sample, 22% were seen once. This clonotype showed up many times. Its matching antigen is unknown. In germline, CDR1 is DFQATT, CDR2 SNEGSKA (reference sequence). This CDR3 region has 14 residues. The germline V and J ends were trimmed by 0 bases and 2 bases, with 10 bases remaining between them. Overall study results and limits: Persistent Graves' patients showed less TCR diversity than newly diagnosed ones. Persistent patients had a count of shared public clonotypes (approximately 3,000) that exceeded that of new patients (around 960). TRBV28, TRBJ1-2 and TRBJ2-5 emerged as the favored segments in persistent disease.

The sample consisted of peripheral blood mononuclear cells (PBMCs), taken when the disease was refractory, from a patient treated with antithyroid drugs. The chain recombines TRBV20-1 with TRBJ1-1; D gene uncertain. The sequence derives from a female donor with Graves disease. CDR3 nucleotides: TGCAGTGCTAGAGATCTCGCCGATAACACTGAAGCTTTCTTT. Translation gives CSARDLADNTEAFF.